This TCR beta chain was sequenced during a study of CD8+ T cells in alopecia areata. Study-wide background: It was 6 to 18 months of tofacitinib, and then there were 6 months off drug.

Overall study results and limits: Especially in alopecia totalis/universalis, lesional scalp showed greater clonality than normal scalp did. Sequencing of scalp samples also includes resident alphabeta T cells from normal skin.

V was trimmed by 0 bases and J by 0 bases, leaving 8 bases between them. Germline lookup yields CDR1 MGHRA and CDR2 YSYEKL. The CDR3 has 15 amino acids. cDNA serving as the sequencing template came from extracted, reverse transcribed RNA. TCRdb's copy holds only in-frame clones and misses some; the assay was immunoSEQ multiplex PCR. The data hold 130,000 to 150,000 clones, with roughly 44% observed a single time. Remarks on this clone: As yet, its antigen is unknown.

The clonotype originates from a human donor with alopecia areata. The specimen was CD4+ T cells sorted from blood. This rearrangement joins TRBV4-1 to TRBJ1-1; D remains unclear. This CDR3 reads CASSQDQWMNTEAFF. The CDR3 nucleotides read TGCGCCAGCAGCCAAGATCAATGGATGAACACTGAAGCTTTCTTT.